This T cell receptor beta chain is from a study of CD8 T cells in ankylosing spondylitis. Germline assignment: CDR1 MNHNS and CDR2 SASEGT. The CDR3 is made up of 14 amino acids. V dropped 6 bases and J dropped 0 bases, with 12 bases sitting between them. This clonotype was detected only a few times. Antigen: not known. Study results and caveats: Some motif variants were previously reported in reactive arthritis synovial fluid and blood. Within matched ankylosing spondylitis synovial fluid, disease-linked clones were reportedly significantly enriched. Within ankylosing spondylitis blood, a TCR beta motif made up of eight or nine highly homologous variants appeared to be characteristic.

Quantitative 5'-RACE with molecular barcodes generated TCR beta libraries. TCRdb recomputed calls from the 5' RACE reads with MiXCR, one row per CDR3 protein. The repertoire holds approximately 260,000 distinct CDR3 sequences, with 8.6% as singletons. The source is a male donor with ankylosing spondylitis or in good health (not recorded which). The chain recombines TRBV6-1 with TRBJ2-7; TRBD1 is a possible D gene (6 bases). Sequenced input: blood, either unsorted or a sorted T cell fraction (not recorded which). The CDR3 sequence is CASRPLQGSYEQYF. In nucleotides, the CDR3 is TGTGCCAGCAGACCATTACAGGGCTCCTACGAGCAGTACTTC.